The next 31 T cell receptor beta chains were all read from a single sample in a study of beta chain features in type 1 diabetes. Their antigens remain unidentified. Overall study results and limits: All four CD4+ subsets of Type 1 diabetes patients contained TCRB CDR3s that were moderately but significantly shorter.

Sequenced material consisted of expressed TCRB transcripts (all of the isolated RNA was reverse transcribed). The assay was immunoSEQ multiplex PCR, and TCRdb's table has in-frame clones only and misses some. This sample has over 200,000 clones, with about a tenth found just once. Sample: naive CD4+ T cells from blood. The receptors stem from a man aged 30-40 years with type 1 diabetes.

This clone was counted between two and nine times. The rearrangement joins TRBV6-5 to TRBJ2-5, with TRBD2 matching over 10 bases. Trimming at V came to 5 bases and at J to 0 bases, leaving 3 bases not matched to a gene. This CDR3 is 15 amino acids long. CDR1 and CDR2 from the germline V gene are MNHEY and SVGAGI. CDR3 region: CASSKLAGNQETQYF. CDR3 in DNA: TGTGCCAGCAGTAAACTAGCGGGGAACCAAGAGACCCAGTACTTC.

This clone has a handful of counts. The V and J genes are TRBV28 and TRBJ2-6; D perhaps matches TRBD1 (6 bases). CDR1 and CDR2 from the germline V gene are MDHEN and SYDVKM. This CDR3 comprises 15 residues. Trimming stripped 6 bases from V and 2 bases from J, with 11 bases between. The CDR3 here is CASSSQGAGANVLTF. The DNA for the CDR3 is TGTGCCAGCAGCTCACAGGGAGCTGGGGCCAACGTCCTGACTTTC.

V is TRBV29-1 and J is TRBJ2-2; no clear D gene. Germline loops: CDR1 SQVTM, CDR2 ANQGSEA. The V end was cut by 3 bases, the J end by 2 bases, with 13 bases between. The CDR3 extends over 15 amino acids. This chain's CDR3 is CSVEPGSENTGELFF. CDR3 sequence (DNA): TGCAGCGTTGAGCCAGGTTCCGAAAACACCGGGGAGCTGTTTTTT.

This clone was counted at least ten times. The chain couples TRBV15 to TRBJ2-4, with 7 bases that match TRBD1. The CDR3 loop spans 13 amino acids. V lost 2 bases, J lost 7 bases, and 2 bases stayed unmatched. Germline V gene sequence: CDR1 LNHNV, CDR2 YYDKDF (reference sequence). CDR3 sequence: CATSRRDSNIQYF. For the CDR3, the DNA is TGTGCCACCAGCAGACGGGACAGTAACATTCAGTACTTC.

V and J are TRBV7-9 and TRBJ2-7; no clear D. The CDR3 totals 14 residues. Germline assignment: CDR1 SEHNR and CDR2 FQNEAQ (reference sequence). V was trimmed by 2 bases and J by 1 base, leaving 9 bases between them. The CDR3 sequence: CASSLPGSSYEQYF. The CDR3 DNA follows: TGTGCCAGCAGCTTACCGGGTTCTTCCTACGAGCAGTACTTC.

This clone was observed a few times. This chain connects TRBV7-8 to TRBJ2-7; the match to TRBD1 covers 9 bases. The CDR3 totals 14 residues. V dropped 0 bases and J dropped 6; count of bases not matched to a gene: 3. CDR1 and CDR2 from the germline V gene are SGHVS and FQNEAQ. CDR3 amino acids: CASSLAGQGLEQYF. CDR3 coding DNA: TGTGCCAGCAGCTTAGCGGGACAGGGTCTCGAGCAGTACTTC.

V is TRBV7-2 and J is TRBJ2-1; 9 nucleotides line up with TRBD2. The CDR3 covers 15 residues. The junction had 8 bases not matched to a gene; V was cut back by 11 bases and J by 0 bases. Looked up from germline, CDR1 is SGHTA and CDR2 is FQGNSA. CDR3 protein: CADRARGGSYNEQFF. CDR3 nucleotides: TGTGCCGACCGCGCGCGGGGGGGCTCCTACAATGAGCAGTTCTTC. Supplemented by reference TRBV7-2 and TRBJ2-1, the full variable domain reads GAGVSQSPSNKVTEKGKDVELRCDPISGHTALYWYRQSLGQGLEFLIYFQGNSAPDKSGLPSDRFSAERTGGSVSTLTIQRTQQEDSAVYLCADRARGGSYNEQFFGPGTRLTVL.

This chain connects TRBV9 to TRBJ2-7, with TRBD1 matching over 10 bases. Per the germline V gene, CDR1 is SGDLS and CDR2 is YYNGEE. CDR3 length: 12 amino acids. V was clipped by 7 bases and J by 6 bases; unmatched bases: 4. CDR3 residues: CASSGTGVEQYF. DNA for the CDR3: TGTGCCAGCTCCGGGACAGGGGTCGAGCAGTACTTC.

A few counts support this clone. J is TRBJ2-2 and V is TRBV9; 8 bases line up with TRBD2. CDR3 size: 16 residues. Trimming removed 4 bases from V and 2 bases from J; junction bases left unmatched: 7. CDR1 SGDLS and CDR2 YYNGEE come from the germline V gene. DNA for the CDR3: TGTGCCAGCAGCCCTCGGGGGGGTGGAAACACCGGGGAGCTGTTTTTT. This codes for CASSPRGGGNTGELFF.

As regards this clone: Other nucleotide sequences in the sample specify the same CDR3. The chain recombines TRBV4-3 with TRBJ2-2; 8 bases map to TRBD1. Unmatched junction bases numbered 7, after V lost 3 bases and J lost 7 bases. The CDR3 extends over 15 amino acids. Per the germline V gene, CDR1 is LGHNA and CDR2 is YSLEER. The CDR3 protein is CASSQENRGIGELFF. For the CDR3, the DNA is TGCGCCAGCAGCCAGGAGAACAGGGGGATCGGGGAGCTGTTTTTT.

The chain recombines TRBV5-1 with TRBJ2-1; 8 bases match TRBD2. The J segment lost 9 bases and the V segment lost 5 bases, leaving 10 bases of the junction unmatched. Germline values: CDR1 SGHRS, CDR2 YFSETQ. The CDR3 is 14 residues long. Here the CDR3 reads CASRQLAVIAEQFF. The CDR3 DNA reads TGCGCCAGCAGGCAACTAGCGGTGATAGCTGAGCAGTTCTTC.

This clone was counted a few times. The chain has TRBV18 and TRBJ2-1, with 7 bases identical to TRBD2. This CDR3 region has 14 residues. Unmatched junction bases numbered 1, after V lost 5 bases and J lost 0 bases. Germline-derived CDR1 and CDR2 are KGHSH and LQKENI. CDR3 in DNA: TGTGCCAGCTCATCTAGCGGCTCCTACAATGAGCAGTTCTTC. Translation: CASSSSGSYNEQFF. The whole variable domain, remainder taken from reference TRBV18 and TRBJ2-1, is NAGVMQNPRHLVRRRGQEARLRCSPMKGHSHVYWYRQLPEEGLKFMVYLQKENIIDESGMPKERFSAEFPKEGPSILRIQQVVRGDSAAYFCASSSSGSYNEQFFGPGTRLTVL.

V and J are TRBV7-2 and TRBJ2-5; TRBD1 is a possible D gene (6 bases). CDR1 is SGHTA, CDR2 FQGNSA, per germline. Trimming pared 4 bases from V and 13 bases from J, leaving 19 bases between. This CDR3 region has 13 residues. CDR3: CASSSGTQPSPYF. The DNA for the CDR3 is TGTGCCAGCAGCTCTGGGACACAGCCCAGTCCGTACTTC.

This clone has just one count. The gene calls are TRBV9 and TRBJ1-6, with TRBD1 matching 9 bases. V shed 4 bases and J 9 bases; nucleotides not matched to a gene: 8. From germline, CDR1 is SGDLS and CDR2 YYNGEE. The length of the CDR3 is 15 residues. As DNA, the CDR3 is TGTGCCAGCAGCCCAAATGTACAGGGGGCTTCACCCCTCCACTTT. The encoded protein is CASSPNVQGASPLHF.

This clone has just a few counts. The chain carries TRBV4-1 and TRBJ1-6; TRBD1 matches at 8 bases. This CDR3 is built from 15 residues. The V segment lost 5 bases and the J segment 6 bases; nucleotides outside the gene matches: 6. CDR1 is MGHRA, CDR2 YSYEKL, per germline. CDR3 protein: CASSAGQGPNSPLHF. CDR3 nucleotides: TGCGCCAGCAGCGCAGGACAGGGCCCTAATTCACCCCTCCACTTT.

The chain couples TRBV5-1 to TRBJ2-5; D gene ambiguous. The CDR3 is 13 residues long. Looked up from germline, CDR1 is SGHRS and CDR2 is YFSETQ. Trimming took off 4 bases at V and 4 bases at J, with 11 bases between the two ends. The CDR3 sequence is CASSPNPGETQYF. The CDR3 DNA reads as TGCGCCAGCAGCCCGAATCCCGGAGAGACCCAGTACTTC.

This clone appeared a few times. This sequence joins TRBV11-2 and TRBJ2-7, with TRBD1 as a possible D gene (6 bases). Trimming cost V 5 bases and J 2 bases, with 19 bases left between them. The germline CDR1 and CDR2 sequences are SGHAT and FQNNGV. CDR3 length: 16 amino acids. CDR3 nucleotide sequence: TGTGCCAGCAGCCGAGCCCCTTGGGACACTCCCTACGAGCAGTACTTC. Translation: CASSRAPWDTPYEQYF.

Only a few counts were recorded for this clone. This chain joins TRBV4-2 and TRBJ1-4; the D gene is possibly TRBD1 (5 bases). The CDR3 is made up of 17 amino acids. The ends were cut back, 1 base at V and 5 bases at J, with 17 bases in the middle. From germline, CDR1 is LGHNA and CDR2 YNFKEQ. The DNA for the CDR3 is TGTGCCAGCAGCCAAGTATCCAGTGGGGCGCGGAATGAAAAACTGTTTTTT. Translating gives CASSQVSSGARNEKLFF.

The rearrangement uses TRBV2 and TRBJ2-5; 7 bases agree with TRBD1. In germline, CDR1 is SNHLY, CDR2 FYNNEI. V dropped 6 bases and J dropped 4; count of bases not matched to a gene: 5. This CDR3 contains 13 residues. The CDR3 loop reads CASSQGQRETQYF. CDR3 DNA sequence: TGTGCCAGCAGCCAGGGACAGAGAGAGACCCAGTACTTC.

The J gene is TRBJ1-1, the V gene TRBV7-9; the D is unclear. V was shortened by 5 bases and J by 4 bases, with 14 bases between the two germline ends. The germline gives CDR1 SEHNR, CDR2 FQNEAQ (reference sequence). This CDR3 spans 14 amino acids. Written as DNA, the CDR3 is TGTGCCAGCAGCGCTCACGTAACCGGCACTGAAGCTTTCTTT. This codes for CASSAHVTGTEAFF.

This clone has just a few counts. The CDR3 reads CASSLGLAFYNEQFF. The CDR3 coding sequence is TGCGCCAGCAGCTTGGGACTAGCGTTCTACAATGAGCAGTTCTTC. This chain uses TRBV5-1 with TRBJ2-1; 8 bases are a match to TRBD2. The CDR3 has 15 amino acids. CDR1 is SGHRS and CDR2 is YFSETQ in the germline V gene. J lost 3 bases, V lost 0 bases, and 2 bases had no gene match. Combining the CDR3 with reference TRBV5-1 and TRBJ2-1 gives the whole variable domain KAGVTQTPRYLIKTRGQQVTLSCSPISGHRSVSWYQQTPGQGLQFLFEYFSETQRNKGNFPGRFSGRQFSNSRSEMNVSTLELGDSALYLCASSLGLAFYNEQFFGPGTRLTVL.

This clone came up a few times. The chain joins TRBV2 to TRBJ2-1, with 14 bases identical to TRBD2. The CDR3 extends over 14 amino acids. Germline CDR1 is SNHLY and CDR2 is FYNNEI. Trimming cost V 4 bases and J 9 bases; bases outside gene matches: 2. DNA of the CDR3: TGTGCCAGCAGTGCGACTAGCGGGGGGGTTGAGCAGTTCTTC. Translation gives CASSATSGGVEQFF. Combining the CDR3 with reference TRBV2 and TRBJ2-1 gives the whole variable domain EPEVTQTPSHQVTQMGQEVILRCVPISNHLYFYWYRQILGQKVEFLVSFYNNEISEKSEIFDDQFSVERPDGSNFTLKIRSTKLEDSAMYFCASSATSGGVEQFFGPGTRLTVL.

The chain couples TRBV5-1 to TRBJ2-1; 10 bases map to TRBD1. CDR3 size: 15 residues. CDR1 and CDR2 (germline): SGHRS, YFSETQ. The V segment lost 2 bases and the J segment 7 bases; nucleotides outside the gene matches: 6. The CDR3 sequence: CASSLRQGASNEQFF. The CDR3 DNA reads as TGCGCCAGCAGCTTAAGACAGGGGGCGAGTAATGAGCAGTTCTTC. Complete variable domain (other parts from reference TRBV5-1 and TRBJ2-1): KAGVTQTPRYLIKTRGQQVTLSCSPISGHRSVSWYQQTPGQGLQFLFEYFSETQRNKGNFPGRFSGRQFSNSRSEMNVSTLELGDSALYLCASSLRQGASNEQFFGPGTRLTVL.

This chain uses TRBV7-9 with TRBJ1-5; D may be TRBD1 (5 bases). The CDR3 consists of 15 residues. Deletions cut 3 bases from V and 2 bases from J, with 11 bases between. Germline values: CDR1 SEHNR, CDR2 FQNEAQ (reference sequence). The CDR3 reads CASSFGGSGNQPQHF. CDR3 coding DNA: TGTGCCAGCAGCTTCGGGGGTTCGGGCAATCAGCCCCAGCATTTT.

This sequence joins TRBV6-1 and TRBJ1-1; D remains unclear. V was pared by 4 bases and J by 8 bases, with 14 bases between. CDR3 length: 13 residues. Germline loops: CDR1 MNHNS, CDR2 SASEGT. CDR3 sequence (DNA): TGTGCCAGCAGTGTCGAAACCGTTCGGGAAGCTTTCTTT. Protein product: CASSVETVREAFF.

This clone was recorded a few times. This sequence joins TRBV30 and TRBJ1-1; maybe TRBD1 (6 bases). This CDR3 is 17 amino acids long. Per the germline V gene, CDR1 is GTSNPN and CDR2 is SVGIG (reference sequence). V was pared by 3 bases and J by 4 bases, with 24 bases between. The CDR3 spells CAWRPAGTRGVGTEAFF. In nucleotides, the CDR3 is TGTGCCTGGAGGCCGGCCGGGACAAGAGGAGTAGGCACTGAAGCTTTCTTT.

V and J are TRBV5-1 and TRBJ2-7, with TRBD1 identical over 10 bases. The CDR3 runs 16 residues. CDR1 is SGHRS, CDR2 YFSETQ, per germline. V was pared by 3 bases and J by 4 bases, with 10 bases of the junction left unmatched. CDR3 bases: TGCGCCAGCAGCTCAAACCGCCCGGGACAGGGGTACGAGCAGTACTTC. Translating it yields CASSSNRPGQGYEQYF.

The chain combines TRBV6-5 with TRBJ2-4; no reliable D call. Per the germline V gene, CDR1 is MNHEY and CDR2 is SVGAGI. The CDR3 contains 12 residues. Trimming removed 6 bases from V and 6 bases from J, with 9 bases in between. CDR3 loop: CASRDPGNIQYF. DNA of the CDR3: TGTGCCAGCAGAGACCCGGGAAACATTCAGTACTTC.

V is TRBV4-1 and J is TRBJ1-6; weak D call: TRBD1 (6 bases). The V end lost 6 bases, the J end lost 8 bases, and 14 bases lay between the germline ends. This CDR3 spans 14 amino acids. The germline CDR1 and CDR2 sequences are MGHRA and YSYEKL. The CDR3 sequence: CASRGGSFDSPLHF. The CDR3 bases are TGCGCCAGCAGAGGGGGAAGTTTCGATTCACCCCTCCACTTT.

This clone has more than one count but fewer than ten. The chain has TRBV7-8 and TRBJ1-2; possible D gene TRBD1, 6 bases. V dropped 1 base and J dropped 8 bases, with 17 bases sitting between them. The CDR3 is 15 residues long. Germline V gene data show CDR1 as SGHVS and CDR2 as FQNEAQ. CDR3: CASSLDGHGDKGYTF. The DNA of the CDR3 is TGTGCCAGCAGCTTAGATGGTCATGGGGACAAAGGCTACACCTTC.

This rearrangement joins TRBV30 to TRBJ2-3, with TRBD2 identical over 10 bases. J gave up 6 bases and V 3 bases, and 3 bases lay outside the gene matches. CDR3 length equals 13 residues. Germline lookup yields CDR1 GTSNPN and CDR2 SVGIG (reference sequence). The CDR3 is CAWRSGLADTQYF. CDR3 DNA: TGTGCCTGGAGGTCGGGACTAGCGGATACGCAGTATTTT. The variable domain in full, completed from reference TRBV30 and TRBJ2-3, reads SQTIHQWPATLVQPVGSPLSLECTVEGTSNPNLYWYRQAAGRGLQLLFYSVGIGQISSEVPQNLSASRPQDRQFILSSKKLLLSDSGFYLCAWRSGLADTQYFGPGTRLTVL.